The sample holds one count of the clone carrying this TCR beta chain. What it binds is unknown. The sample comes from a study of tumor-infiltrating lymphocytes in primary liver carcinoma. Across the whole study: Sample counts of productive TCRbeta reads spanned roughly 3.65 to 8 million; these counts were similar across tissue types.

Total RNA (approximately 0.5 ug) served as template for TCR beta cDNA synthesis primed by a constant-region primer. Each TCR beta library was derived from three nested multiplex PCR rounds that employed slightly modified ARM-PCR. In TCRdb, the multiplex PCR reads were re-called with MiXCR into one record per CDR3 protein. The sample lists about 210,000 distinct CDR3 sequences; less than 75% were seen once. The authors took blood RNA from unsorted whole blood and also extracted germline DNA. The study's findings and limits: When set against blood, tumors had a significantly higher top-250-clone fraction (p = 0.039).

The sample consisted of peripheral blood. The sequence came from a woman aged 60 to 75 with primary liver carcinoma and hepatitis B virus infection.

CDR3 residues: CASSPDRGDTDTQYF. In nucleotides, the CDR3 is TGTGCCAGCAGCCCCGACCGGGGGGACACAGATACGCAGTATTTT. V and J are TRBV11-2 and TRBJ2-3; 7 bases are shared with TRBD2. The CDR3 consists of 15 residues. The ends lost 5 bases at V and 2 bases at J; junction bases unmatched: 7. Germline V gene lookup returns CDR1 SGHAT and CDR2 FQNNGV.